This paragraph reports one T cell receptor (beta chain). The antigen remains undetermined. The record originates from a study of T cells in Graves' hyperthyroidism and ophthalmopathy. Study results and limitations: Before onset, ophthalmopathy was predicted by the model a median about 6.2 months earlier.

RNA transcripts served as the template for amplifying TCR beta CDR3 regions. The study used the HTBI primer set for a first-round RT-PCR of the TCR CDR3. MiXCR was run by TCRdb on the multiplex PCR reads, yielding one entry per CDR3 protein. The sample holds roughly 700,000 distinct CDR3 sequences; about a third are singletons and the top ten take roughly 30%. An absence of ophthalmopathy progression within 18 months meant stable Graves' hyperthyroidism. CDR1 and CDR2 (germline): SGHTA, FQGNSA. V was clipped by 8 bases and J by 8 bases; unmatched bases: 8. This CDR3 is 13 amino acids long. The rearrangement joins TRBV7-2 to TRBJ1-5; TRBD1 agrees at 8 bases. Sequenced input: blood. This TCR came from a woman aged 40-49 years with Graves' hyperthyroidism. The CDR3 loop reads CASSLTDREPQHF. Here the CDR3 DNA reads TGTGCCAGCTCACTGACGGACAGGGAGCCCCAGCATTTT.